What follows are 30 T cell receptor beta chains derived from one specimen sequenced in a study of T cell responses to AZD1222 COVID-19 vaccine. The method was immunoSEQ multiplex PCR; TCRdb's version includes in-frame clones alone and lacks a portion of them. Of 53,000 or so clones listed, around 85% are singletons. The sequencing used peripheral blood, collected on day 0 of AZD1222 vaccination. Receptors originate from an adult in good health.

This chain uses TRBV6-1 with TRBJ2-6; D unclear. CDR1 and CDR2 (germline): MNHNS, SASEGT. V lost 0 bases and J lost 1, with 7 bases in between. The CDR3 covers 16 residues. DNA for the CDR3: TGTGCCAGCAGTGAAGCGGCGCGGTCTGGGGCCAACGTCCTGACTTTC. Translating it yields CASSEAARSGANVLTF.

The chain combines TRBV14 with TRBJ2-6, with D perhaps TRBD1 (5 bases). V gave up 2 bases and J gave up 0 bases, with 17 bases separating them. Per germline, CDR1 SGHDN and CDR2 FVKESK. The CDR3 is 19 amino acids. DNA of the CDR3: TGTGCCAGCAGCCAAAGTTCGACATCAGGGTTCTCTGGGGCCAACGTCCTGACTTTC. As protein: CASSQSSTSGFSGANVLTF.

The V and J genes are TRBV7-2 and TRBJ2-1, with a tentative D call TRBD2 (5 bases). The V gene lost 0 bases and the J gene lost 4 bases, with 10 bases spanning the gap. This CDR3 contains 15 residues. The V gene's germline CDR1 is SGHTA and CDR2 FQGNSA. The CDR3 nucleotides read TGTGCCAGCAGCTTAGCGGGAGTTTCTTACAATGAGCAGTTCTTC. As protein: CASSLAGVSYNEQFF.

This clone was recorded only once. This chain links TRBV6-5 with TRBJ2-2; D perhaps matches TRBD1 (5 bases). The CDR3 totals 14 residues. V was pared by 6 bases and J by 2 bases, with 10 bases between. The germline V gene has CDR1 MNHEY and CDR2 SVGAGI. CDR3 DNA sequence: TGTGCCAGCAGGGCAGGGATCAACACCGGGGAGCTGTTTTTT. It codes for CASRAGINTGELFF.

This clone ranks as medium-sized. J is TRBJ1-5 and V is TRBV6-1, with a tentative D call TRBD1 (5 bases). Germline CDR1 and CDR2: MNHNS and SASEGT. Trimming pared 2 bases from V and 6 bases from J, leaving 11 bases between. The CDR3 spans 14 residues. The CDR3 sequence is CASSELEQGQPQHF. The CDR3 DNA is TGTGCCAGCAGTGAATTGGAGCAGGGTCAGCCCCAGCATTTT.

The chain carries TRBV5-6 and TRBJ2-1; no clear D. Trimming removed 0 bases at V and 6 bases at J, with 7 bases between. The CDR3 is made up of 13 amino acids. Germline V gene sequence: CDR1 SGHDT, CDR2 YYEEEE. This CDR3 is CASSLAGSNEQFF. The CDR3 DNA is TGTGCCAGCAGCTTGGCCGGGTCCAATGAGCAGTTCTTC.

The J gene is TRBJ1-4, the V gene TRBV6-2 or TRBV6-3; TRBD1 agrees at 9 bases. The CDR3 is made up of 17 amino acids. The V gene's germline CDR1 is MNHEY and CDR2 SVGEGT. J lost 2 bases, V lost 2 bases, and 6 bases had no gene match. The CDR3 sequence is CASSYPGQGWTNEKLFF. The CDR3 nucleotides are TGTGCCAGCAGTTACCCGGGACAGGGTTGGACTAATGAAAAACTGTTTTTT.

This clone was seen a handful of times. This chain connects TRBV27 to TRBJ2-7; possibly TRBD2 for D (5 bases). CDR1 MNHEY and CDR2 SMNVEV come from the germline V gene (reference sequence). The CDR3 covers 14 residues. The ends were cut back, 2 bases at V and 3 bases at J, with 11 bases in the middle. The CDR3 sequence is CASSLTRGNYEQYF. The CDR3 nucleotides are TGTGCCAGCAGTTTAACTAGAGGGAACTACGAGCAGTACTTC.

V is TRBV27 and J is TRBJ2-2, with D tentatively TRBD1 or TRBD2 (5 bases each). The CDR3 extends over 18 amino acids. V lost 5 bases, J lost 2 bases, and 21 bases lay in between. Germline-derived CDR1 and CDR2 are MNHEY and SMNVEV (reference sequence). As DNA, the CDR3 is TGTGCCAGCAGTCGCCTAGGGCCGGGACGGAGCAACACCGGGGAGCTGTTTTTT. It is translated as CASSRLGPGRSNTGELFF.

The genes are TRBV13 and TRBJ1-3; possibly TRBD1 for D (6 bases). Per the germline V gene, CDR1 is PRHDT and CDR2 is FYEKMQ (reference sequence). V was trimmed by 1 base and J by 2 bases, leaving 12 bases between them. The CDR3 spans 16 residues. CDR3 nucleotides: TGTGCCAGCAGCTTAGACAGGGCTTTTGCTGGAAACACCATATATTTT. Translation gives CASSLDRAFAGNTIYF.

The rearrangement uses TRBV7-9 and TRBJ1-1; D is unresolved. Germline assignment: CDR1 SEHNR and CDR2 FQNEAQ (reference sequence). The CDR3 extends over 14 amino acids. V dropped 4 bases and J dropped 3 bases, with 12 bases sitting between them. CDR3 loop: CASSSQVYDTEAFF. In DNA, the CDR3 is TGTGCCAGCAGCTCTCAGGTCTACGACACTGAAGCTTTCTTT. The full variable domain, rest sourced from reference TRBV7-9 and TRBJ1-1, is DTGVSQNPRHKITKRGQNVTFRCDPISEHNRLYWYRQTLGQGPEFLTYFQNEAQLEKSRLLSDRFSAERPKGSFSTLEIQRTEQGDSAMYLCASSSQVYDTEAFFGQGTRLTVV.

The chain couples TRBV19 to TRBJ1-2, with D uncertain. CDR3 size: 14 residues. Germline V gene data show CDR1 as LNHDA and CDR2 as SQIVND (reference sequence). The V end lost 3 bases, the J end lost 2 bases, and 10 bases lay between the germline ends. The DNA for the CDR3 is TGTGCCAGTAGTATCCGGACGGAAAACTATGGCTACACCTTC. This sequence encodes CASSIRTENYGYTF.

This clone rates as medium-sized. This CDR3 is CASRGGAGGSYNEQFF. The CDR3 DNA sequence: TGTGCCAGCAGGGGCGGGGCGGGAGGCTCCTACAATGAGCAGTTCTTC. V and J are TRBV7-9 and TRBJ2-1; TRBD2 matches 8 bases. Germline trimming cut 6 bases from V and 0 bases from J; bases unmatched to any gene: 7. The CDR3 length is 16 residues. Germline CDR1 SEHNR, CDR2 FQNEAQ (reference sequence).

The genes are TRBV28 and TRBJ2-7; D remains ambiguous. Germline V lookup: CDR1 MDHEN, CDR2 SYDVKM. Trimming removed 4 bases from V and 5 bases from J, with 12 bases in between. The length of the CDR3 is 13 residues. The CDR3 sequence is CASSSPSLNEQYF. The CDR3 DNA reads TGTGCCAGCAGTTCCCCCAGCCTTAACGAGCAGTACTTC.

This clone has more than one count but fewer than ten. The rearrangement links TRBV18 to TRBJ1-2; 8 positions agree with TRBD1. The CDR3 length is 16 residues. CDR1 is KGHSH and CDR2 is LQKENI in the germline V gene. V shed 0 bases, J shed 7 bases, and the junction held 10 bases outside the gene matches. CDR3 amino acids: CASSPPRVTGVFGYTF. The CDR3 region has the DNA TGTGCCAGCTCACCACCAAGAGTGACAGGGGTTTTTGGCTACACCTTC.

This clone appeared once. The chain joins TRBV25-1 to TRBJ1-1, with D possibly TRBD1 on 6 matching bases. V was cut by 3 bases and J by 1 base, with 9 bases left in between. Germline assignment: CDR1 MGHDK and CDR2 SYGVNS. The CDR3 totals 14 residues. In DNA form, the CDR3 reads TGTGCCAGCAGTGAGGGGGGGCGGAACACTGAAGCTTTCTTT. It codes for CASSEGGRNTEAFF.

The V call is TRBV5-1, the J call TRBJ1-5; no reliable D call. Trimming removed 0 bases at V and 0 bases at J, with 4 bases between. The CDR3 contains 14 residues. The germline CDR1 and CDR2 sequences are SGHRS and YFSETQ. CDR3 protein: CASSLGPSNQPQHF. The CDR3 DNA follows: TGCGCCAGCAGCTTGGGCCCTAGCAATCAGCCCCAGCATTTT.

The rearrangement uses TRBV6-5 and TRBJ2-4; D uncertain. The CDR3 consists of 14 residues. V was shortened by 0 bases and J by 6 bases, with 9 bases between the two germline ends. Germline V gene sequence: CDR1 MNHEY, CDR2 SVGAGI. The CDR3 DNA sequence: TGTGCCAGCAGTTACTCGAGTCTGGGAAACATTCAGTACTTC. As protein: CASSYSSLGNIQYF.

The V call is TRBV27, the J call TRBJ2-5; TRBD1 matches at 12 bases. This CDR3 contains 15 residues. Germline loops: CDR1 MNHEY, CDR2 SMNVEV (reference sequence). The V segment lost 4 bases and the J segment 5 bases; nucleotides outside the gene matches: 5. CDR3 DNA: TGTGCCAGCAGTTCCCGGGACAGGGGGCTGGAGACCCAGTACTTC. Amino acids: CASSSRDRGLETQYF.

This sequence joins TRBV18 and TRBJ1-4; no reliable D call. Germline CDR1 and CDR2: KGHSH and LQKENI. The V and J ends lost 3 bases and 6 bases respectively, with 17 bases between them. The CDR3 spans 16 residues. This chain's CDR3 is CASSPLGRSIDEKLFF. In DNA, the CDR3 is TGTGCCAGCTCACCGCTGGGAAGGAGTATTGATGAAAAACTGTTTTTT.

A word on this clone: Relative to the germline gene, one junction end is altered; a read error may explain this. V is TRBV3-1 (or the pseudogene TRBV3-2) and J is TRBJ2-7; 8 bases line up with TRBD2. Germline loops: CDR1 LGHDT, CDR2 YNNKEL (reference sequence). This CDR3 comprises 15 residues. Here the CDR3 reads CASSQAGTSSYEQYF. The CDR3 DNA reads TGTGCCAGCAGTCAAGCCGGGACTAGTTCCTACGAGCAGTACTTC.

The chain joins TRBV5-1 to TRBJ1-4; 7 bases are shared with TRBD1. The ends lost 5 bases at V and 7 bases at J; junction bases unmatched: 11. Per germline, CDR1 SGHRS and CDR2 YFSETQ. This CDR3 region has 15 residues. CDR3 region: CASRFGQVLGEKLFF. The CDR3 region has the DNA TGCGCCAGCAGATTTGGACAGGTGTTGGGTGAAAAACTGTTTTTT.

The chain employs TRBV9 and TRBJ1-1, with D tentatively TRBD1 (5 bases). Germline-derived CDR1 and CDR2 are SGDLS and YYNGEE. Trimming cost V 4 bases and J 1 base, with 11 bases left between them. The CDR3 length is 14 residues. The CDR3, as DNA: TGTGCCAGCAGCCCACAGGACCAGAACACTGAAGCTTTCTTT. Translation: CASSPQDQNTEAFF.

The CDR3: CASSKEGYNSPLHF. CDR3 DNA sequence: TGTGCCAGCAGTAAGGAGGGTTATAATTCACCCCTCCACTTT. This chain links TRBV27 with TRBJ1-6; D remains unclear. Germline CDR1 and CDR2: MNHEY and SMNVEV (reference sequence). Trimming shortened V by 5 bases and J by 4 bases, and 9 bases separated the two germline ends. The CDR3 contains 14 residues.

The CDR3 sequence: CASSLAQGDEKLFF. CDR3 in DNA: TGCGCCAGCAGCTTGGCACAGGGGGATGAAAAACTGTTTTTT. V is TRBV5-1 and J is TRBJ1-4; 8 bases line up with TRBD1. V was clipped by 0 bases and J by 6 bases; unmatched bases: 1. This CDR3 has 14 amino acids. Germline assignment: CDR1 SGHRS and CDR2 YFSETQ.

The gene calls are TRBV30 and TRBJ1-2, with D perhaps matching TRBD1 (5 bases). CDR3 size: 11 residues. CDR1 and CDR2 (germline): GTSNPN, SVGIG (reference sequence). DNA of the CDR3: TGTGCGAGTGGCAGGGACGATGGCTACACCTTC. Its protein is CASGRDDGYTF.

The J gene is TRBJ1-2, the V gene TRBV13; D is ambiguous. The V gene lost 1 base and the J gene lost 3 bases, with 12 bases spanning the gap. The germline V gene encodes CDR1 PRHDT and CDR2 FYEKMQ (reference sequence). This CDR3 is 15 amino acids long. The CDR3: CASSLAVLTHYGYTF. As DNA, the CDR3 is TGTGCCAGCAGCTTAGCGGTTCTCACCCACTATGGCTACACCTTC.

The chain recombines TRBV3-1 (or the pseudogene TRBV3-2) with TRBJ1-3; no clear D. CDR1 LGHDT and CDR2 YNNKEL come from the germline V gene (reference sequence). The CDR3 consists of 14 residues. V lost 10 bases and J 2 bases, leaving 15 bases between the germline ends. CDR3 sequence (DNA): TGTGCCACGCGGCCGGGAGGCGCTGGAAACACCATATATTTT. This translates into CATRPGGAGNTIYF.

As DNA, the CDR3 is TGTGCCAGCAGCCATCCCCCCCGGACCCGTGGAGGAAACACCATATATTTT. Its protein product is CASSHPPRTRGGNTIYF. This chain links TRBV3-1 (or the pseudogene TRBV3-2) with TRBJ1-3; D call uncertain. The length of the CDR3 is 17 residues. The germline V gene encodes CDR1 LGHDT and CDR2 YNNKEL (reference sequence). Trimming left V 3 bases short and J 4 bases short, with 19 bases between.

The chain recombines TRBV28 with TRBJ1-1; possibly TRBD1 for D (5 bases). V lost 8 bases, J lost 5 bases, and 21 bases lay in between. This CDR3 has 15 residues. Germline V gene data show CDR1 as MDHEN and CDR2 as SYDVKM. CDR3 region: CASRMGGTTGTEAFF. CDR3 sequence (DNA): TGTGCCAGCCGTATGGGGGGGACGACCGGGACTGAAGCTTTCTTT.